Reported below is one T cell receptor (beta chain). This specimen comes from a study of blood T cell repertoires in COVID-19. The overall study: Sites across the United States, Italy and Spain contributed samples from acute and convalescent COVID-19. In each case, the material was cDNA or gDNA derived from T cells, B-cell-depleted T cells, or PBMCs.

Produced via immunoSEQ multiplex PCR; TCRdb's table is partial and in-frame only. The sample carries hundreds of thousands of clones, approximately 80% recorded once. Trimming left V 1 base short and J 4 bases short, with 12 bases between. Germline V lookup: CDR1 SGHRS, CDR2 YFSETQ. The CDR3 loop spans 15 amino acids. The chain is built from TRBV5-1 and TRBJ2-1; possible D gene TRBD1, 6 bases. The specimen was peripheral blood. The TCR originated in a woman aged 40 to 50 with active or convalescent COVID-19. CDR3 DNA sequence: TGCGCCAGCAGCTTGTTGGGGGCGGCTTACAATGAGCAGTTCTTC. It is translated as CASSLLGAAYNEQFF.